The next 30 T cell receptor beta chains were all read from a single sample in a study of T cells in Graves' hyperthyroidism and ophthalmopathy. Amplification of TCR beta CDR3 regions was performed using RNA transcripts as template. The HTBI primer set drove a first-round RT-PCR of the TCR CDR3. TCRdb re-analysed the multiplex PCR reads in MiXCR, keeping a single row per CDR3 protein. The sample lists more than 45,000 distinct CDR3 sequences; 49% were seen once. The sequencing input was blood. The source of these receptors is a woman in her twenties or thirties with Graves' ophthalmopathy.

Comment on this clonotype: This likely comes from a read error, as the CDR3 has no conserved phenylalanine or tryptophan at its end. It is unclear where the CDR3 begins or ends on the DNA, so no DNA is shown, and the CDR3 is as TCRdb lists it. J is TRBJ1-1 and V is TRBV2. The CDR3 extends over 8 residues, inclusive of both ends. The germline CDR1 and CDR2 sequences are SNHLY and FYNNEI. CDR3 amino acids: CASSEALI.

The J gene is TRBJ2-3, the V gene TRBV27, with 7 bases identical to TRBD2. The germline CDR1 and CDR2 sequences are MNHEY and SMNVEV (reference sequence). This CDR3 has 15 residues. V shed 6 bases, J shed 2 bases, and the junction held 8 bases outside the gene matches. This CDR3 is CASSLPGTITDTQYF. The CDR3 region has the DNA TGTGCCAGCAGCCTCCCCGGGACTATCACAGATACGCAGTATTTT.

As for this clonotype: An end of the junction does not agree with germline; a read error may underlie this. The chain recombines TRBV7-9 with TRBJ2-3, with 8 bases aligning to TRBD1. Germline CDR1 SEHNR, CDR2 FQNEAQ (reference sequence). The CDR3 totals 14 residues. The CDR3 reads CTSSPTGGTDTQYF. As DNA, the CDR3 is TGTACCAGCAGCCCGACAGGGGGCACAGATACGCAGTATTTT.

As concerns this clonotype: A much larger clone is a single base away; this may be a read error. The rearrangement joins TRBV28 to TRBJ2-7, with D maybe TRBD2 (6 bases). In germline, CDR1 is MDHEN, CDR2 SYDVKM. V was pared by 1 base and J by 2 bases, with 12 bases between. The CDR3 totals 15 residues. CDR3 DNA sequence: TGTGCCAGCAGTTTATTGGGGGGAAGCGCCTACGAGCAGTACTTC. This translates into CASSLLGGSAYEQYF.

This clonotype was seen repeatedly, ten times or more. The CDR3 loop reads CASSLDTLNGNEQFF. CDR3 sequence (DNA): TGTGCCAGCAGCTTAGATACCTTAAATGGGAATGAGCAGTTCTTC. J is TRBJ2-1 and V is TRBV11-3; D is unresolved. Per the germline V gene, CDR1 is SGHNT and CDR2 is YENEEA. This CDR3 has 15 amino acids. Trimming took 0 bases from V and 7 from J, leaving 13 bases between them. Drawing the rest from reference TRBV11-3 and TRBJ2-1, the complete variable domain is EAGVVQSPRYKIIEKKQPVAFWCNPISGHNTLYWYLQNLGQGPELLIRYENEEAVDDSQLPKDRFSAERLKGVDSTLKIQPAELGDSAVYLCASSLDTLNGNEQFFGPGTRLTVL.

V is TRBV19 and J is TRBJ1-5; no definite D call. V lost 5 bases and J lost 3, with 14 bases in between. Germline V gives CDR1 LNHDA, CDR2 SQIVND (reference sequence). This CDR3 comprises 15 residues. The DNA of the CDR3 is TGTGCCAGTAGTCCTGACGACGGTCACAATCAGCCCCAGCATTTT. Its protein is CASSPDDGHNQPQHF.

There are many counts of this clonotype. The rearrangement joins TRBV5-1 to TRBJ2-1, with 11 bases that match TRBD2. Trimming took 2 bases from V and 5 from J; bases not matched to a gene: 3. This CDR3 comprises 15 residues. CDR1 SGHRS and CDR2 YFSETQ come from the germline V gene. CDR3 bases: TGCGCCAGCAGCTTACTAGCGGGAGCTAACAATGAGCAGTTCTTC. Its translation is CASSLLAGANNEQFF.

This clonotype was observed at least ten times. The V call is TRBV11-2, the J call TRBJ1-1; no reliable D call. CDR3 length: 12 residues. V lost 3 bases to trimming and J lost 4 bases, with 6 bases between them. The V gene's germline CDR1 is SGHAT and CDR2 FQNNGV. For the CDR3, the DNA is TGTGCCAGCAGCTTTTCGTTCACTGAAGCTTTCTTT. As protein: CASSFSFTEAFF.

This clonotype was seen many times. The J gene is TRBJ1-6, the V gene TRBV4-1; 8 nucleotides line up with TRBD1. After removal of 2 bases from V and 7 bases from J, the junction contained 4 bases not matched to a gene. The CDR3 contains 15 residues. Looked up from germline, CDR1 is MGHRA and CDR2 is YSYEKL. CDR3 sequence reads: CASSQPTGDNSPLHF. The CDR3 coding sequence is TGCGCCAGCAGCCAACCGACAGGGGACAATTCACCCCTCCACTTT.

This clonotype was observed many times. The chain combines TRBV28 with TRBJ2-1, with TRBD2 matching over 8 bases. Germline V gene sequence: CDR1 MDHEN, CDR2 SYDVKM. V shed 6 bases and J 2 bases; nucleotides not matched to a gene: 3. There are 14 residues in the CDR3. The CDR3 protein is CASSPGGAYNEQFF. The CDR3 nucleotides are TGTGCCAGCAGCCCCGGGGGGGCCTACAATGAGCAGTTCTTC.

The CDR3 reads CARLGGRWYEQYF. The CDR3 DNA is TGTGCTCGGTTGGGCGGGAGATGGTACGAGCAGTACTTC. V gene TRBV24-1 combines with J gene TRBJ2-7, with 7 bases matching TRBD2. Germline V CDR1 and CDR2: KGHDR, SFDVKD. The CDR3 spans 13 residues.

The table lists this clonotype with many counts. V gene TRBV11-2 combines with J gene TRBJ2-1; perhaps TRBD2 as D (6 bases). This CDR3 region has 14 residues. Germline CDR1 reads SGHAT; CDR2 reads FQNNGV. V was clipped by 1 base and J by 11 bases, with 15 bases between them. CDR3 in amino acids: CASSLVGIAAQQFF. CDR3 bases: TGTGCCAGCAGCTTAGTGGGGATAGCGGCACAGCAGTTCTTC. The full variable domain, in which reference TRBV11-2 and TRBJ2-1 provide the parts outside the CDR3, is EAGVAQSPRYKIIEKRQSVAFWCNPISGHATLYWYQQILGQGPKLLIQFQNNGVVDDSQLPKDRFSAERLKGVDSTLKIQPAKLEDSAVYLCASSLVGIAAQQFFGPGTRLTVL.

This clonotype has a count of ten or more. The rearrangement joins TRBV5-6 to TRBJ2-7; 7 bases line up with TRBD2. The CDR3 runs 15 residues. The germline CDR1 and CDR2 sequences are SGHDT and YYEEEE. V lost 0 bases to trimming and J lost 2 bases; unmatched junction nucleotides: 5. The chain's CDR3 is CASSLAGGRPYEQYF. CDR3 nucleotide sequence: TGTGCCAGCAGCTTGGCCGGGGGGAGGCCCTACGAGCAGTACTTC.

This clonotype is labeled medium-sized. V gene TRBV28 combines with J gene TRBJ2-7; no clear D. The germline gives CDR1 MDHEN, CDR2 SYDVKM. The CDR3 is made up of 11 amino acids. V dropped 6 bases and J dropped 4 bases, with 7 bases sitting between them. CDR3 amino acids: CASSLGYEQYF. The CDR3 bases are TGTGCCAGCAGCTTAGGGTACGAGCAGTACTTC. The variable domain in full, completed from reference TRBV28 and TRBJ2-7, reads DVKVTQSSRYLVKRTGEKVFLECVQDMDHENMFWYRQDPGLGLRLIYFSYDVKMKEKGDIPEGYSVSREKKERFSLILESASTNQTSMYLCASSLGYEQYFGPGTRLTVT.

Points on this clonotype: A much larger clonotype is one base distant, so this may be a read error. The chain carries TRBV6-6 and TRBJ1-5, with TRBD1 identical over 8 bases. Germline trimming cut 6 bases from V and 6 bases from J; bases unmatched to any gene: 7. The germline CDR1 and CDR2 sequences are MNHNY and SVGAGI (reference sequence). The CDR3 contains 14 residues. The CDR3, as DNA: TGTGCCAGCAGAGACGGACAGGGCGGTCAGCCCCAGCATTTT. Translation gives CASRDGQGGQPQHF.

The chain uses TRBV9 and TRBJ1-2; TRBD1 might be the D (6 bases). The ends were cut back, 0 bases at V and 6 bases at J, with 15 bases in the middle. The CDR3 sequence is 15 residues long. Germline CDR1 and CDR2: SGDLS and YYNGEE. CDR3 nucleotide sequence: TGTGCCAGCAGCGTAGCTGACACGGGGGCGGATGGCTACACCTTC. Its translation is CASSVADTGADGYTF.

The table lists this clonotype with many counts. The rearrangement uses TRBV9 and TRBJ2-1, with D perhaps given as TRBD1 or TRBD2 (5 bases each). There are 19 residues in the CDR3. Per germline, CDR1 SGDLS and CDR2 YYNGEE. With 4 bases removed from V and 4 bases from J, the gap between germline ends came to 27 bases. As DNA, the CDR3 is TGTGCCAGCAGCAGATGGGGCCCCTGGAGACTAAGAGAGTACAATGAGCAGTTCTTC. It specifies CASSRWGPWRLREYNEQFF.

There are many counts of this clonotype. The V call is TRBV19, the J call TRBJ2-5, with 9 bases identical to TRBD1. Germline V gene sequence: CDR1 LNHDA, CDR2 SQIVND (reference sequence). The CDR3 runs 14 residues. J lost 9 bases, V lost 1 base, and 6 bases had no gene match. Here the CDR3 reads CASSIGEGQGAQYF. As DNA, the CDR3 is TGTGCCAGTAGTATAGGGGAGGGACAGGGTGCCCAGTACTTC.

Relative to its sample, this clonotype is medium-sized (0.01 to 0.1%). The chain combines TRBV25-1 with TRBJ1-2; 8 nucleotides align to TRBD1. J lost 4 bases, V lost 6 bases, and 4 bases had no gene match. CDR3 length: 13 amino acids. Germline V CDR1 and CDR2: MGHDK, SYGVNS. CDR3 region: CASSKGQAYGYTF. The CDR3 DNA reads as TGTGCCAGCAGCAAGGGACAGGCCTATGGCTACACCTTC.

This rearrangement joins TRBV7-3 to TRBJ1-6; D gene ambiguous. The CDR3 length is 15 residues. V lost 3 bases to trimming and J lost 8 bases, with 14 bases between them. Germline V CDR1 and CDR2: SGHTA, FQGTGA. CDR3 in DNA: TGTGCCAGCAGCTTTCATGGGCCCGAACATTCACCCCTCCACTTT. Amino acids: CASSFHGPEHSPLHF.

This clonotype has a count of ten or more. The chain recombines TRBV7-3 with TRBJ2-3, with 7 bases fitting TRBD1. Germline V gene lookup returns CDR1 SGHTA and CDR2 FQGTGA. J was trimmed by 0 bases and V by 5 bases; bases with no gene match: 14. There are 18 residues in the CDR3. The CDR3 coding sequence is TGTGCCAGCAGCCTAGCCGCAGGGGGTTTAGTAAGCACAGATACGCAGTATTTT. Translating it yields CASSLAAGGLVSTDTQYF. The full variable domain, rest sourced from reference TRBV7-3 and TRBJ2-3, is GAGVSQTPSNKVTEKGKYVELRCDPISGHTALYWYRQSLGQGPEFLIYFQGTGAADDSGLPNDRFFAVRPEGSVSTLKIQRTERGDSAVYLCASSLAAGGLVSTDTQYFGPGTRLTVL.

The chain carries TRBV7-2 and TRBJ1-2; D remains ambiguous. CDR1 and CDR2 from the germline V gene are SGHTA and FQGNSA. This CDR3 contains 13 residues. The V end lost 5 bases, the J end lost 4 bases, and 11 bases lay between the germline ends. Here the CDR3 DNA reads TGTGCCAGCAGCAATAGAGCCGGCTATGGCTACACCTTC. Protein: CASSNRAGYGYTF.

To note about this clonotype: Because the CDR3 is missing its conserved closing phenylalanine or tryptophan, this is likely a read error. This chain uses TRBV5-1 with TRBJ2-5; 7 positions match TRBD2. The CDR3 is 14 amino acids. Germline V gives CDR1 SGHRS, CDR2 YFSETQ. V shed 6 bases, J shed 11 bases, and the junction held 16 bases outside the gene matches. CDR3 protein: CASMLAESTDTQYV. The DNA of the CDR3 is TGCGCCAGCATGCTAGCGGAAAGCACAGATACGCAGTACGTC.

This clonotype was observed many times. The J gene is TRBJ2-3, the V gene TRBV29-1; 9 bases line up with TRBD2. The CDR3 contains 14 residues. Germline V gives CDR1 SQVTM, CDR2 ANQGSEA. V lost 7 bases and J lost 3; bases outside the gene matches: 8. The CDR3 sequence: CSARPREGTDTQYF. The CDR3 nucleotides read TGCAGCGCCCGCCCGCGGGAGGGTACAGATACGCAGTATTTT.

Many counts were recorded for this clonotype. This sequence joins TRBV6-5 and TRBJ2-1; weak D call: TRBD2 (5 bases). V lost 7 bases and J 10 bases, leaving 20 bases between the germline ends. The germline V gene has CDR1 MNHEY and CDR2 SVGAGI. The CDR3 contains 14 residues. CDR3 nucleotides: TGTGCCAGCACCCAAACCGGTACTAGTGGCGAGCAGTTCTTC. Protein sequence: CASTQTGTSGEQFF.

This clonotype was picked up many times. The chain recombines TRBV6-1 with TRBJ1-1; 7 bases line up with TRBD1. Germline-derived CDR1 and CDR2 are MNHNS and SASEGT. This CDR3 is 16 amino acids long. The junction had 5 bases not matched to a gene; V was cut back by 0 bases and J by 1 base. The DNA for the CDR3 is TGTGCCAGCAGTGAAGCGAGGGGGCGAGCGAACACTGAAGCTTTCTTT. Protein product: CASSEARGRANTEAFF.

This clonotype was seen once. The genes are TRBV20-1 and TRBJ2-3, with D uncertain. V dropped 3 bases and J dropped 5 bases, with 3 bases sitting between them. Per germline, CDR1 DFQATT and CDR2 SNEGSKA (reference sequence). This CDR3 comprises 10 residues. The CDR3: CSASIDTQYF. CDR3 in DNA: TGCAGTGCTAGTATAGATACGCAGTATTTT.

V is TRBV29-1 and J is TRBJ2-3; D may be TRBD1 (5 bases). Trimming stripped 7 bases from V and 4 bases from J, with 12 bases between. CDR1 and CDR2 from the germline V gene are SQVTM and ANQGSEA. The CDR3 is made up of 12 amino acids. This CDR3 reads CSGQGRSDTQYF. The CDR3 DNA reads TGCAGCGGGCAGGGAAGGTCAGATACGCAGTATTTT.

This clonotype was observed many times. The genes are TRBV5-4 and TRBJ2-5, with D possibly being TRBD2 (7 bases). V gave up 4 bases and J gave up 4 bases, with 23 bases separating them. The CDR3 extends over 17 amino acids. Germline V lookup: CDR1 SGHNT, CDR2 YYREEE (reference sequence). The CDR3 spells CASSPRGGGRGSETQYF. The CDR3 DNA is TGTGCCAGCAGCCCCCGGGGTGGGGGGAGGGGGTCAGAGACCCAGTACTTC.

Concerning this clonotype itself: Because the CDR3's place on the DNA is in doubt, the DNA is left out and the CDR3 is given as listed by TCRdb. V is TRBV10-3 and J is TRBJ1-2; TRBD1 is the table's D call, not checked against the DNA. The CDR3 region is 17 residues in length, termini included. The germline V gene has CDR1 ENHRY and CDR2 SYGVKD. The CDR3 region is CAILCASSPPELNGYTF.